This entry lists 16 T cell receptor beta chains sequenced from one sample in a study of T cells after yellow fever vaccination. One entry per CDR3 protein, called by TCRdb with MiXCR from the 5' RACE reads. This table has nearly 70,000 distinct CDR3 sequences, about 6% appearing once. Sequencing used CD8+ T cells sorted from PBMCs, obtained about 41 days after the first yellow fever vaccination. The source of these receptors is a man aged 18-30 years who received the YFV17D yellow fever vaccine.

There are many counts of this clonotype. This chain uses TRBV5-5 with TRBJ2-3; D uncertain. This CDR3 has 14 amino acids. CDR1 is SGHKS, CDR2 YYEKEE, per germline (reference sequence). Trimming left V 4 bases short and J 2 bases short, with 11 bases between. CDR3 amino acids: CASSPPSATDTQYF. The CDR3 DNA reads as TGTGCCAGCAGCCCCCCCTCAGCCACAGATACGCAGTATTTT. The whole variable domain, remainder taken from reference TRBV5-5 and TRBJ2-3, is DAGVTQSPTHLIKTRGQQVTLRCSPISGHKSVSWYQQVLGQGPQFIFQYYEKEERGRGNFPDRFSARQFPNYSSELNVNALLLGDSALYLCASSPPSATDTQYFGPGTRLTVL.

DNA for the CDR3: TGCAGCGTTGAAGATCAGAGGGGCCAGGGTGAGCAGTTCTTC. Protein sequence: CSVEDQRGQGEQFF. The chain is built from TRBV29-1 and TRBJ2-1; tentatively, D is TRBD1 or TRBD2 (5 bases each). The ends were cut back, 0 bases at V and 9 bases at J, with 15 bases in the middle. This CDR3 is built from 14 residues. Germline-derived CDR1 and CDR2 are SQVTM and ANQGSEA.

This chain uses TRBV11-2 with TRBJ2-5; a possible D gene is TRBD2 (6 bases). The CDR3 loop spans 15 amino acids. Germline V gene lookup returns CDR1 SGHAT and CDR2 FQNNGV. V shed 4 bases and J shed 2 bases, with 14 bases lying between them. CDR3: CASSSGLFTQETQYF. DNA for the CDR3: TGTGCCAGCAGCTCGGGACTCTTCACGCAAGAGACCCAGTACTTC. The full variable domain, in which reference TRBV11-2 and TRBJ2-5 provide the parts outside the CDR3, is EAGVAQSPRYKIIEKRQSVAFWCNPISGHATLYWYQQILGQGPKLLIQFQNNGVVDDSQLPKDRFSAERLKGVDSTLKIQPAKLEDSAVYLCASSSGLFTQETQYFGPGTRLLVL.

This clonotype was seen at least ten times. This chain links TRBV5-1 with TRBJ2-2; unclear D gene. The CDR3 spans 15 residues. The V end lost 0 bases, the J end lost 4 bases, and 10 bases lay between the germline ends. CDR1 and CDR2 from the germline V gene are SGHRS and YFSETQ. CDR3 DNA: TGCGCCAGCAGCTTGGCGACCAGCCGCACCGGGGAGCTGTTTTTT. Translating gives CASSLATSRTGELFF.

This chain joins TRBV19 and TRBJ2-2, with 8 nucleotides matching TRBD1. Germline V gene lookup returns CDR1 LNHDA and CDR2 SQIVND (reference sequence). The CDR3 is 14 residues long. V was pared by 7 bases and J by 4 bases, with 5 bases of the junction left unmatched. The CDR3 DNA reads TGTGCCAGTACCAAGACAGGGGCCACCGGGGAGCTGTTTTTT. This encodes CASTKTGATGELFF. Drawing the rest from reference TRBV19 and TRBJ2-2, the complete variable domain is DGGITQSPKYLFRKEGQNVTLSCEQNLNHDAMYWYRQDPGQGLRLIYYSQIVNDFQKGDIAEGYSVSREKKESFPLTVTSAQKNPTAFYLCASTKTGATGELFFGEGSRLTVL.

This clonotype was observed many times. The rearrangement uses TRBV2 and TRBJ2-1; tentatively, D is TRBD1 (5 bases). The V gene's germline CDR1 is SNHLY and CDR2 FYNNEI. V lost 3 bases, J lost 12 bases, and 12 bases lay in between. The CDR3 runs 12 residues. CDR3 DNA sequence: TGTGCCAGCAGTGAGTACCGACAGATGCAGTTCTTC. Its translation: CASSEYRQMQFF.

Many counts were recorded for this clonotype. The chain couples TRBV6-5 to TRBJ1-6; D not certain. Germline CDR1 reads MNHEY; CDR2 reads SVGAGI. With 7 bases removed from V and 8 bases from J, the gap between germline ends came to 15 bases. This CDR3 region has 14 residues. The CDR3 here is CASILDGSDSPLHF. Written as DNA, the CDR3 is TGTGCCAGCATTCTAGACGGCTCAGATTCACCCCTCCACTTT.

This sequence joins TRBV11-2 and TRBJ2-3; 10 bases are shared with TRBD1. Trimming at V came to 6 bases and at J to 0 bases, leaving 6 bases not matched to a gene. The CDR3 consists of 16 residues. Germline CDR1 is SGHAT and CDR2 is FQNNGV. The CDR3 DNA follows: TGTGCCAGCAGGCCAGGACAGGGGGGGAGCACAGATACGCAGTATTTT. Encoded protein: CASRPGQGGSTDTQYF.

In this sample, this clonotype turned up many times. The chain couples TRBV7-3 to TRBJ2-2; D call uncertain. This CDR3 contains 13 residues. The V gene's germline CDR1 is SGHTA and CDR2 FQGTGA. The V end was cut by 3 bases, the J end by 5 bases, with 7 bases between. CDR3 in DNA: TGTGCCAGCAGCTTCTTAGGGACCGGGGAGCTGTTTTTT. It yields the protein CASSFLGTGELFF.

By share, this clonotype ranks as medium-sized (0.01 to 0.1%). The chain uses TRBV6-4 and TRBJ2-3; 8 bases agree with TRBD2. Germline V gives CDR1 MRHNA, CDR2 SNTAGT. The CDR3 contains 14 residues. Trimming removed 2 bases from V and 2 bases from J; junction bases left unmatched: 0. The CDR3 DNA reads TGTGCCAGCAGTGACGGACTAGCCACAGATACGCAGTATTTT. This codes for CASSDGLATDTQYF.

This clonotype was recorded a few times. The CDR3 is CAWTAVGGWSEAFF. CDR3 bases: TGTGCCTGGACGGCGGTTGGGGGATGGAGTGAAGCTTTCTTT. The chain uses TRBV30 and TRBJ1-1; D is perhaps TRBD1 (5 bases). The CDR3 loop spans 14 amino acids. V dropped 4 bases and J dropped 7 bases, with 19 bases sitting between them. The germline V gene encodes CDR1 GTSNPN and CDR2 SVGIG (reference sequence).

This clonotype was found many times. The chain links TRBV10-3 to TRBJ1-5, with a possible D match to TRBD1 (6 bases). Germline-derived CDR1 and CDR2 are ENHRY and SYGVKD. This CDR3 region has 17 residues. Deletions cut 0 bases from V and 3 bases from J, with 15 bases between. The CDR3 sequence: CAISESGGGLNNQPQHF. CDR3 nucleotide sequence: TGTGCCATCAGTGAGTCTGGAGGGGGTTTGAACAATCAGCCCCAGCATTTT.

V usage is TRBV12-3 or TRBV12-4 and J usage is TRBJ1-1; D not resolved. There are 14 residues in the CDR3. Trimming shortened V by 1 base and J by 0 bases, and 6 bases separated the two germline ends. The CDR3 protein is CASSLGAVNTEAFF. The CDR3 bases are TGTGCCAGCAGTTTAGGGGCCGTGAACACTGAAGCTTTCTTT.

This clonotype came up many times. This chain links TRBV10-1 with TRBJ2-7; the D call may be TRBD1 or TRBD2 (5 bases each). Trimming took off 5 bases at V and 2 bases at J, with 10 bases between the two ends. Germline V lookup: CDR1 WNHNN, CDR2 SYGVQD (reference sequence). The CDR3 covers 13 residues. CDR3 nucleotide sequence: TGCGCCAGCAGTTCCGGGACCACCTACGAGCAGTACTTC. Protein product: CASSSGTTYEQYF.

Concerning this clonotype itself: A much larger clone lies one base from this, so it may be a read error. This rearrangement joins TRBV6-2 or TRBV6-3 to TRBJ1-1, with TRBD1 matching 10 bases. This CDR3 is 14 amino acids long. The V gene's germline CDR1 is MNHEY and CDR2 SVGEGT. The CDR3 protein is CASTTGTGVAEALF. DNA for the CDR3: TGTGCCAGCACGACCGGGACAGGGGTGGCTGAAGCTTTATTT.

The chain uses TRBV12-3 or TRBV12-4 and TRBJ2-7; D is perhaps TRBD2 (6 bases). V was shortened by 5 bases and J by 3 bases, with 17 bases between the two germline ends. The CDR3 is made up of 15 amino acids. CDR3: CASSPRGTLFYEQYF. In DNA, the CDR3 is TGTGCCAGCAGTCCCCGGGGGACCCTCTTCTACGAGCAGTACTTC.